The 23 T cell receptor beta chains listed next were all sequenced from one sample in a study of monozygotic twins with inflammatory bowel disease. TCRdb re-called the 5' RACE reads and gives one entry per CDR3 protein, without DNA. In all, the sample yields about 300,000 distinct CDR3 sequences. The sequenced sample consisted of blood. The source is a human donor with ulcerative colitis or Crohn's disease, or a healthy co-twin of an affected twin (not recorded which).

V gene TRBV5-1 combines with J gene TRBJ2-6. This CDR3 contains 15 residues. CDR1 is SGHRS, CDR2 YFSETQ, per germline. CDR3 sequence reads: CASSFYVSGANVLTF. Using reference TRBV5-1 and TRBJ2-6 for the parts outside the CDR3, the full variable domain is KAGVTQTPRYLIKTRGQQVTLSCSPISGHRSVSWYQQTPGQGLQFLFEYFSETQRNKGNFPGRFSGRQFSNSRSEMNVSTLELGDSALYLCASSFYVSGANVLTFGAGSRLTVL.

The chain combines TRBV5-1 with TRBJ2-3; no DNA is available, so the TRBD2 call from TCRdb remains unchecked. The CDR3 is made up of 12 amino acids. The germline V gene encodes CDR1 SGHRS and CDR2 YFSETQ. CDR3 in amino acids: CASTGEADTQYF. The full variable domain, its missing parts supplied by reference TRBV5-1 and TRBJ2-3, is KAGVTQTPRYLIKTRGQQVTLSCSPISGHRSVSWYQQTPGQGLQFLFEYFSETQRNKGNFPGRFSGRQFSNSRSEMNVSTLELGDSALYLCASTGEADTQYFGPGTRLTVL.

The chain links TRBV27 to TRBJ1-2. Germline CDR1 MNHEY, CDR2 SMNVEV (reference sequence). This CDR3 is 13 amino acids long. The CDR3 reads CASSSYTDYGYTF.

The CDR3 loop reads CASSQVGGEQYF. J is TRBJ2-7 and V is TRBV3-1; the TRBD2 assignment by TCRdb is unverifiable without DNA. CDR1 is LGHDT, CDR2 YNNKEL, per germline (reference sequence). The CDR3 extends over 12 amino acids.

The chain links TRBV28 to TRBJ2-3; TCRdb outputs TRBD1, but without DNA this stays unchecked. Per the germline V gene, CDR1 is MDHEN and CDR2 is SYDVKM. CDR3 length: 14 residues. CDR3 protein: CASSLGPLTDTQYF.

This chain connects TRBV4-2 to TRBJ2-3; the D gene TCRdb calls, TRBD1, cannot be checked with no DNA. The CDR3 loop spans 13 amino acids. Germline CDR1 is LGHNA and CDR2 is YNFKEQ. The CDR3 sequence: CASSQDQTPGQYF.

This chain joins TRBV20-1 and TRBJ2-7; the D call of TRBD1 rests on TCRdb alone, since no DNA is present to check it. Germline lookup yields CDR1 DFQATT and CDR2 SNEGSKA (reference sequence). The CDR3 contains 12 residues. CDR3 protein: CSASRGFGEQYF.

The genes are TRBV29-1 and TRBJ1-1; the D call of TRBD1 rests on TCRdb alone, since no DNA is present to check it. The CDR3 sequence is 12 residues long. From germline, CDR1 is SQVTM and CDR2 ANQGSEA. CDR3 protein: CSVGGGARGSFF.

The chain links TRBV12-1 to TRBJ2-7. TRBV12-1 is a known pseudogene. This CDR3 contains 11 residues. The CDR3 loop is CASSSEAEQYF.

J is TRBJ1-2 and V is TRBV6-1. The germline CDR1 and CDR2 sequences are MNHNS and SASEGT. The CDR3 spans 12 residues. The CDR3 region is CASGEGGYGYTF.

The rearrangement joins TRBV5-1 to TRBJ1-1. This CDR3 contains 15 residues. Germline lookup yields CDR1 SGHRS and CDR2 YFSETQ. The CDR3 protein is CASRISPGGNTEAFF.

This chain connects TRBV7-3 to TRBJ2-2. This CDR3 contains 12 residues. Germline V gene sequence: CDR1 SGHTA, CDR2 FQGTGA. CDR3 in amino acids: CASSFVTGELFF.

The rearrangement joins TRBV5-5 to TRBJ2-5; no DNA is available, so the TRBD1 call from TCRdb remains unchecked. Germline CDR1 SGHKS, CDR2 YYEKEE (reference sequence). The CDR3 has 15 residues. The CDR3 region is CASSIASTGGETQYF.

CDR3 protein: CASSWDNYREKLFF. The V call is TRBV7-9, the J call TRBJ1-4; TCRdb's D call of TRBD1 is untestable without DNA. Germline assignment: CDR1 SEHNR and CDR2 FQNEAQ (reference sequence). CDR3 length equals 14 residues. Based on the CDR3 plus reference TRBV7-9 and TRBJ1-4, the full variable domain is DTGVSQNPRHKITKRGQNVTFRCDPISEHNRLYWYRQTLGQGPEFLTYFQNEAQLEKSRLLSDRFSAERPKGSFSTLEIQRTEQGDSAMYLCASSWDNYREKLFFGSGTQLSVL.

The rearrangement joins TRBV15 to TRBJ1-5. The CDR3 totals 15 residues. Per the germline V gene, CDR1 is LNHNV and CDR2 is YYDKDF (reference sequence). The CDR3 sequence: CATSREGLANQPQHF.

The V and J genes are TRBV12-3 or TRBV12-4 and TRBJ2-1; TCRdb outputs TRBD1, but without DNA this stays unchecked. The CDR3 covers 12 residues. This CDR3 reads CASRPTVNEQFF.

The rearrangement joins TRBV27 to TRBJ1-6; TCRdb picks TRBD1, but there is no DNA to check that call. This CDR3 has 13 residues. Germline-derived CDR1 and CDR2 are MNHEY and SMNVEV (reference sequence). The CDR3 spells CASRDRGNSPLHF.

V gene TRBV28 combines with J gene TRBJ1-2; TCRdb picks TRBD1, but there is no DNA to check that call. Looked up from germline, CDR1 is MDHEN and CDR2 is SYDVKM. The CDR3 totals 15 residues. CDR3 amino acids: CASSFGDTESGGYTF.

CDR3 sequence reads: CASSSAGVYNEQFF. The chain joins TRBV28 to TRBJ2-1. Germline V CDR1 and CDR2: MDHEN, SYDVKM. This CDR3 region has 14 residues.

This chain joins TRBV5-1 and TRBJ1-1; the TRBD1 assignment by TCRdb is unverifiable without DNA. This CDR3 contains 16 residues. CDR1 is SGHRS, CDR2 YFSETQ, per germline. The chain's CDR3 is CASSFTPGQGLTEAFF. Supplemented by reference TRBV5-1 and TRBJ1-1, the full variable domain reads KAGVTQTPRYLIKTRGQQVTLSCSPISGHRSVSWYQQTPGQGLQFLFEYFSETQRNKGNFPGRFSGRQFSNSRSEMNVSTLELGDSALYLCASSFTPGQGLTEAFFGQGTRLTVV.

CDR3: CASRGGFFNEQFF. This chain uses TRBV12-3 or TRBV12-4 with TRBJ2-1; the TCRdb D gene call, TRBD1, has no DNA to confirm it. The CDR3 has 13 amino acids.

The chain links TRBV6-1 to TRBJ2-5; TCRdb selects TRBD1, and the lack of DNA leaves this call unchecked. Germline-derived CDR1 and CDR2 are MNHNS and SASEGT. The CDR3 extends over 15 amino acids. CDR3 sequence: CASSTPHAGQETQYF.

This chain connects TRBV7-9 to TRBJ2-5; there is no DNA to check the TCRdb D call of TRBD1. The CDR3 is 14 amino acids. Germline V gene sequence: CDR1 SEHNR, CDR2 FQNEAQ (reference sequence). The CDR3 region is CASSPGTAQETQYF.